This paragraph reports one T cell receptor beta chain. This sample is drawn from a study of T cells in Graves' hyperthyroidism and ophthalmopathy. RNA transcripts were the template for amplifying TCR beta CDR3 regions. HTBI primers were the set used in a first-round RT-PCR of the TCR CDR3. TCRdb reanalysed the multiplex PCR reads using MiXCR and keeps one entry per CDR3 protein. This sample has 450,000 to 700,000 distinct CDR3 sequences, with 40% to 55% found just once. Germline V gene data show CDR1 as DFQATT and CDR2 as SNEGSKA (reference sequence). The V gene lost 1 base and the J gene lost 7 bases, with 8 bases spanning the gap. This CDR3 spans 12 amino acids.

Sequences were obtained from peripheral blood or thyroid tissue (not recorded which). The receptor comes from a woman younger than 30 with Graves' hyperthyroidism. The chain employs TRBV20-1 and TRBJ2-1; D is uncertain. The CDR3 bases are TGCAGTGCTAGAGTGTCCAGGAATGAGCAGTTCTTC. As protein: CSARVSRNEQFF.